This paragraph covers one T cell receptor beta chain sequence. These data come from a study of blood T cell repertoires in COVID-19. Background on the study: Italy, Spain and the United States were the sources of the convalescent and acute COVID-19 samples. Nucleic acid was either cDNA or gDNA, and it came from T cells, B-cell-depleted T cells, or PBMCs.

Per the study methods: Cell counts per sample came from amplifying reference gene primers. Profiled with immunoSEQ multiplex PCR; TCRdb holds only in-frame clones, not every one. For V, J and clone size, that table is used; D and trimming come from the DNA. The data contain some 200,000 clones, 84% of them singletons. The material sequenced was peripheral blood. This clonotype was obtained from a man younger than 45 with active or convalescent COVID-19.

The CDR3, as DNA: TGTGCCAGCAGTTACAGGGGTAGCAATCAGCCCCAGCATTTT. Translation gives CASSYRGSNQPQHF. V gene TRBV2 combines with J gene TRBJ1-5, with 7 bases fitting TRBD1. After removal of 5 bases from V and 0 bases from J, the junction contained 1 base not matched to a gene. CDR3 size: 14 residues. Germline lookup yields CDR1 SNHLY and CDR2 FYNNEI.